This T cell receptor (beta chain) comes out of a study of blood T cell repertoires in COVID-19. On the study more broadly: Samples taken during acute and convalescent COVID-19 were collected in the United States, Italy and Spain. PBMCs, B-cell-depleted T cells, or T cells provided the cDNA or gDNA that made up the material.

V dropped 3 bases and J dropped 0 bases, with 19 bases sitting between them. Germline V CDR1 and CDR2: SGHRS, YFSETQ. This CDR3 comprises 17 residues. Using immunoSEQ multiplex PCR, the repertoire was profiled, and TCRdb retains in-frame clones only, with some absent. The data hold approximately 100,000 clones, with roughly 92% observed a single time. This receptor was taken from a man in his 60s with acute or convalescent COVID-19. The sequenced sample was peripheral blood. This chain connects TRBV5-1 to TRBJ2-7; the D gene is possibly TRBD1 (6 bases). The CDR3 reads CASSSAHTGTGSYEQYV. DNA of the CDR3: TGCGCCAGCAGCTCGGCCCACACAGGGACGGGCTCCTACGAGCAGTACGTC.